This T cell receptor beta chain was captured by sequencing in a study of blood T cells in healthy people across ages. The study's findings and limits: The diversity estimates, figures obtained from one million T cells, were considered underestimates.

V dropped 4 bases and J dropped 6 bases, with 13 bases sitting between them. CDR1 MNHNY and CDR2 SVGAGI come from the germline V gene (reference sequence). The CDR3 consists of 13 residues. This clonotype was counted only a few times. What it binds is not known. Primed by a sample-barcoded 5' primer and a J-beta primer mix, a second PCR proceeded for 7 to 11 cycles. MiXCR, applied by TCRdb to the 5' RACE reads, yields one record per CDR3 protein. The sample lists hundreds of thousands of distinct CDR3 sequences; roughly 64% were seen once. Sequencing used blood. The gene calls are TRBV6-6 and TRBJ2-7; D not resolved. The clonotype comes from a man aged 25-45 years in good health. The CDR3 loop is CASSLGSSSEQYF. CDR3 in DNA: TGTGCCAGCAGTTTGGGATCCTCATCCGAGCAGTACTTC.